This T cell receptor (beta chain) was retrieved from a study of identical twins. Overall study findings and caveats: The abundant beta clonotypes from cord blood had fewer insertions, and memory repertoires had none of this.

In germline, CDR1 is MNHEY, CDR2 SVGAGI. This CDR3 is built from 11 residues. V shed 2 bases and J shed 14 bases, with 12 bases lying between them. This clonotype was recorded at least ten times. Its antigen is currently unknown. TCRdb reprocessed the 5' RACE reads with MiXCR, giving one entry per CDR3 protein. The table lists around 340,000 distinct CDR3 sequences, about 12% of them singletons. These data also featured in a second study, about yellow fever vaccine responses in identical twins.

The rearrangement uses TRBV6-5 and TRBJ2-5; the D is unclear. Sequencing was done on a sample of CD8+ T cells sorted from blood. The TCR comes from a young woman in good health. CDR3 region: CASSYEGRLYF. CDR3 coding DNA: TGTGCCAGCAGTTACGAAGGGCGCCTTTACTTC.